This T cell receptor beta chain was retrieved from a study of T-cell reconstitution after alpha-beta-depleted transplantation in children. This clonotype was detected ten times or more. Its antigen remains unidentified. Study findings and constraints: Hyperexpanded clones declined; after one year, newly produced T cells mostly supplied diversity. Several hundred expanded graft clones reportedly gave rise to the alpha-beta T cells present about two months after transplant. Some patients' high day-60 TCRbeta diversity was attributed to recipient cells surviving conditioning.

CDR1 is SGHVS, CDR2 FQNEAQ, per germline. The CDR3 sequence is 12 residues long. V lost 0 bases and J 7 bases, leaving 1 base between the germline ends. Preparation of the TCRbeta library was carried out with unique molecular identifiers. One entry per CDR3 protein, called by TCRdb with MiXCR from the PCR reads. The sample lists nearly 350,000 distinct CDR3 sequences, roughly 15% occurring once. This chain uses TRBV7-8 with TRBJ1-6; D uncertain. The sample was PBMCs, mostly from graft donor cells, taken 360 days after TCRalphabeta/CD19-depleted stem cell transplant. This receptor was obtained from a male patient aged 2-10 years who had a stem cell transplant for acute lymphoblastic leukemia, so the T cells may come from the graft donor. The DNA of the CDR3 is TGTGCCAGCAGCTTAGCGAATTCACCCCTCCACTTT. Translating it yields CASSLANSPLHF.